This T cell receptor (beta chain) was identified in a study of T-cell memory formation after mild COVID-19. Study-wide results and caveats: The CD4+ clones that contracted clustered mainly within CM and EM, and the CD8+ clones concentrated in EMRA.

This CDR3 region has 15 residues. Trimming cost V 5 bases and J 4 bases, with 15 bases left between them. Germline V lookup: CDR1 SGHAT, CDR2 FQNNGV. Only a few counts were recorded for this clonotype. As yet, its antigen is unknown. TCRdb redid the calling of the 5' RACE reads with MiXCR, one entry per CDR3 protein. Here the sample spans some 300,000 distinct CDR3 sequences, roughly 20% being singletons. Sequences were obtained from PBMCs or a T cell subset sorted from them (not recorded which). The V and J genes are TRBV11-2 and TRBJ2-1; D possibly corresponds to TRBD1 (6 bases). The sequence derives from a man aged 18 to 30 who had mild COVID-19 (a few samples of this study predate the infection). Cell type and time point are not known. CDR3 DNA: TGTGCCAGCAGCCAGATCGGGACAAGATACAATGAGCAGTTCTTC. Amino acids: CASSQIGTRYNEQFF.